Below, one T cell receptor (beta chain) is given with its context. Its antigen is not identified. As TCR cDNA was made by 5'RACE template switching, a universal primer site and UMIs were added. Each CDR3 protein is one row after TCRdb ran MiXCR on the 5' RACE reads. Of about 68,000 distinct CDR3 sequences listed, over 6.5% were seen once; the top ten hold 37%. The sample is drawn from a study of T cells after yellow fever vaccination. Study-wide results and caveats: Most primary-vaccination clones recurred post-booster (nearly 98% CD4, over 70% CD8).

V was shortened by 1 base and J by 2 bases, with 9 bases between the two germline ends. Per germline, CDR1 ENHRY and CDR2 SYGVKD. The CDR3 is 15 residues long. This TCR derives from a man between 18 and 29 years old who received the YFV17D yellow fever vaccine. This sample comprised CD8+ T cells sorted from PBMCs, obtained 45 days after the first yellow fever vaccination. V gene TRBV10-3 combines with J gene TRBJ1-3; a possible D gene is TRBD1 (5 bases). CDR3 residues: CAISELDKTGNTIYF. For the CDR3, the DNA is TGTGCCATCAGTGAGTTGGACAAAACTGGAAACACCATATATTTT.